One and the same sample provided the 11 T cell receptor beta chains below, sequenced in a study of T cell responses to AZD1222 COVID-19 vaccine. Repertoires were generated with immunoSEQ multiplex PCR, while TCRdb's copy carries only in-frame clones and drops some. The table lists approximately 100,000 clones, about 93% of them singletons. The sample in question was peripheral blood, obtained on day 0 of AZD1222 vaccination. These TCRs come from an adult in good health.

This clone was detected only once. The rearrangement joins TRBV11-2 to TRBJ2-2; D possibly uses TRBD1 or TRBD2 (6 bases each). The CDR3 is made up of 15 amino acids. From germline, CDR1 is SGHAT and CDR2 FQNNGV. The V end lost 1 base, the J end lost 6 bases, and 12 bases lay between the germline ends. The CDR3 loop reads CASSLGPGAAGELFF. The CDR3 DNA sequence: TGTGCCAGCAGCTTAGGCCCGGGGGCAGCCGGGGAGCTGTTTTTT. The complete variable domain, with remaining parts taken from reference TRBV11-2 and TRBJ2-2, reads EAGVAQSPRYKIIEKRQSVAFWCNPISGHATLYWYQQILGQGPKLLIQFQNNGVVDDSQLPKDRFSAERLKGVDSTLKIQPAKLEDSAVYLCASSLGPGAAGELFFGEGSRLTVL.

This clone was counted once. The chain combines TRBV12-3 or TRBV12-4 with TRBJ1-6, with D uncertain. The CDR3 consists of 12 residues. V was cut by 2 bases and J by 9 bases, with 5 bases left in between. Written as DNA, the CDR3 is TGTGCCAGCAGTTTATACGGTTCACCCCTCCACTTT. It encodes CASSLYGSPLHF.

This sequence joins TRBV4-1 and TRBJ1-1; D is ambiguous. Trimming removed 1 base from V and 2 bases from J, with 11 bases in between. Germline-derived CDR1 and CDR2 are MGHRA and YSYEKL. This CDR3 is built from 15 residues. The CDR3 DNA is TGCGCCAGCAGCCAAGGCGCCAGCCTCAACACTGAAGCTTTCTTT. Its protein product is CASSQGASLNTEAFF.

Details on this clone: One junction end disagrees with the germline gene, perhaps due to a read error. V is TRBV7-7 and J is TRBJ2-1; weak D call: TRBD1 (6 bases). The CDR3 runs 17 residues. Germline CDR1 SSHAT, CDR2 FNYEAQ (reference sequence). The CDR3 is CASSLGAEGGKSDEQFF. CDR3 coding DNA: TGTGCTAGCAGCTTAGGTGCGGAAGGGGGTAAGAGCGATGAGCAGTTCTTC. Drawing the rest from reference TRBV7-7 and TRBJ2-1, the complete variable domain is GAGVSQSPRYKVTKRGQDVTLRCDPISSHATLYWYQQALGQGPEFLTYFNYEAQPDKSGLPSDRFSAERPEGSISTLTIQRTEQRDSAMYRCASSLGAEGGKSDEQFFGPGTRLTVL.

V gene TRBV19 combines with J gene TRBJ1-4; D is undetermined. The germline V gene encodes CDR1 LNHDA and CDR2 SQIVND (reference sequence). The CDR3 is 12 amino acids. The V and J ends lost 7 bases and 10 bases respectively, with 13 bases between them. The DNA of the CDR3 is TGTGCCAGTACTCAAGGATTCGGAAAACTGTTTTTT. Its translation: CASTQGFGKLFF.

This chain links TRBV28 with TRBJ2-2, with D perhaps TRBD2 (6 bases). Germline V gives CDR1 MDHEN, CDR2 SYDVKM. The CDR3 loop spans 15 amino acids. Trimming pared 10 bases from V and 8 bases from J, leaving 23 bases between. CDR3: CATSPHSGIGGELFF. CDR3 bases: TGTGCCACCTCTCCTCATAGCGGAATCGGAGGGGAGCTGTTTTTT.

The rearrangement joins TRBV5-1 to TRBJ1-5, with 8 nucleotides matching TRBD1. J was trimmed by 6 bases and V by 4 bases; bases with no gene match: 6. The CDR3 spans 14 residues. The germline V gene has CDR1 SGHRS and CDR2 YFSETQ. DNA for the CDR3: TGCGCCAGCAGCCAGGGGGCGGGGGGTCAGCCCCAGCATTTT. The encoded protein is CASSQGAGGQPQHF.

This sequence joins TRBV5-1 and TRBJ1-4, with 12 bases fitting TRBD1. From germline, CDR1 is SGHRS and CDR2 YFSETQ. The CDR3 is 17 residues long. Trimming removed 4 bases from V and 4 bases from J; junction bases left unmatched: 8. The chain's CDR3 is CASSEGTGGGLNEKLFF. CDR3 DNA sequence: TGCGCCAGCAGCGAGGGGACAGGGGGCGGACTTAATGAAAAACTGTTTTTT.

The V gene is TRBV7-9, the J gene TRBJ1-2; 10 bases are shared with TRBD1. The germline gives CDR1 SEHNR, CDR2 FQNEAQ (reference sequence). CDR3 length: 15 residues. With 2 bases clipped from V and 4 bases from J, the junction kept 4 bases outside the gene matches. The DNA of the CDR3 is TGTGCCAGCAGCTTACCGGGACAGGGGTCCTATGGCTACACCTTC. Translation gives CASSLPGQGSYGYTF.

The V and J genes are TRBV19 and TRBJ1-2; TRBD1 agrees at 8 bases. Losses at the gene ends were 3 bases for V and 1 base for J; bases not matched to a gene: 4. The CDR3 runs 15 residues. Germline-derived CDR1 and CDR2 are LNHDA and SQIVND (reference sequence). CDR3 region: CASSIGGQDNYGYTF. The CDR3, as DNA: TGTGCCAGTAGTATTGGGGGACAGGATAACTATGGCTACACCTTC.

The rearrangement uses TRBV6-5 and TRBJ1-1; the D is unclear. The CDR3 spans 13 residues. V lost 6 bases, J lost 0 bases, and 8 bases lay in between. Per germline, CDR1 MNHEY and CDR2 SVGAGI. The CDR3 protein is CASRATLNTEAFF. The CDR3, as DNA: TGTGCCAGCAGGGCAACCTTGAACACTGAAGCTTTCTTT.